Following are 25 T cell receptor beta chains from one sample sequenced in a study of blood T cell repertoires in COVID-19. Generated by immunoSEQ multiplex PCR, the TCRdb table keeps only in-frame clones and is missing some. The sample lists roughly 350,000 clones, over 75% occurring once. The sample was peripheral blood. The receptors were sampled from a woman aged 45 to 65 with active or convalescent COVID-19.

This clone was detected only once. J is TRBJ2-7 and V is TRBV4-2; possible D gene TRBD1, 6 bases. The CDR3 contains 15 residues. The germline V and J ends were trimmed by 0 bases and 5 bases, with 14 bases remaining between them. Germline assignment: CDR1 LGHNA and CDR2 YNFKEQ. CDR3 DNA sequence: TGTGCCAGCAGCCAAGAGGGTGGCAGGGGAAACGAGCAGTACTTC. It yields the protein CASSQEGGRGNEQYF.

The chain uses TRBV7-8 and TRBJ2-3, with TRBD2 as a possible D gene (5 bases). V was cut by 6 bases and J by 5 bases, with 12 bases left in between. The CDR3 contains 13 residues. Germline V gives CDR1 SGHVS, CDR2 FQNEAQ. For the CDR3, the DNA is TGTGCCAGCAGGCCCCTAGCAAAAGATACGCAGTATTTT. Protein product: CASRPLAKDTQYF. The variable domain in full, completed from reference TRBV7-8 and TRBJ2-3, reads GAGVSQSPRYKVAKRGQDVALRCDPISGHVSLFWYQQALGQGPEFLTYFQNEAQLDKSGLPSDRFFAERPEGSVSTLKIQRTQQEDSAVYLCASRPLAKDTQYFGPGTRLTVL.

The chain has TRBV5-1 and TRBJ1-1; D might be TRBD1 (6 bases). This CDR3 region has 14 residues. With 2 bases removed from V and 4 bases from J, the gap between germline ends came to 12 bases. Germline CDR1 reads SGHRS; CDR2 reads YFSETQ. CDR3 residues: CASSLSGTLTEAFF. The CDR3 DNA follows: TGCGCCAGCAGCTTATCCGGGACACTCACTGAAGCTTTCTTT.

The chain is built from TRBV3-1 (or the pseudogene TRBV3-2) and TRBJ1-2; 11 nucleotides match TRBD1. V lost 3 bases to trimming and J lost 7 bases; unmatched junction nucleotides: 10. The CDR3 contains 16 residues. CDR1 and CDR2 from the germline V gene are LGHDT and YNNKEL (reference sequence). The CDR3 nucleotides read TGTGCCAGCAGCCATCCAGGAGGGACAGGGGGATCTGGCTACACCTTC. Amino acids: CASSHPGGTGGSGYTF.

J is TRBJ1-2 and V is TRBV30; no clear D gene. CDR1 and CDR2 from the germline V gene are GTSNPN and SVGIG (reference sequence). Trimming stripped 0 bases from V and 5 bases from J, with 16 bases between. The CDR3 covers 15 residues. Here the CDR3 reads CAWSVREGFRYGYTF. The CDR3 region has the DNA TGTGCCTGGAGTGTACGGGAGGGATTTAGGTATGGCTACACCTTC.

V is TRBV12-3 or TRBV12-4 and J is TRBJ1-6; no clear D. The CDR3 has 13 residues. Trimming cost V 4 bases and J 6 bases, with 7 bases left between them. CDR3 region: CASSSNSNSPLHF. The CDR3 DNA reads TGTGCCAGCAGTTCAAACAGTAATTCACCCCTCCACTTT.

The table lists this clone with a few counts. The gene calls are TRBV10-3 and TRBJ2-5, with TRBD2 identical over 7 bases. Trimming cost V 2 bases and J 7 bases; bases outside gene matches: 7. Germline V lookup: CDR1 ENHRY, CDR2 SYGVKD. CDR3 length equals 14 residues. In nucleotides, the CDR3 is TGTGCCATCAGTGAGGTGCGGGAGCTCCGGACCCAGTACTTC. Translated: CAISEVRELRTQYF.

The chain links TRBV28 to TRBJ1-4, with D unresolved. The CDR3 spans 14 residues. V was cut by 8 bases and J by 6 bases, with 16 bases left in between. Germline assignment: CDR1 MDHEN and CDR2 SYDVKM. CDR3 DNA: TGTGCCAGCTCCCCGCAGTCCAGGCATGAAAAACTGTTTTTT. This translates into CASSPQSRHEKLFF.

The rearrangement uses TRBV25-1 and TRBJ2-5, with D maybe TRBD2 (6 bases). CDR1 is MGHDK, CDR2 SYGVNS, per germline. V was shortened by 8 bases and J by 11 bases, with 15 bases between the two germline ends. CDR3 length equals 11 residues. The CDR3 is CASAIDREQYF. The CDR3, as DNA: TGTGCCAGCGCAATAGACCGGGAGCAGTACTTC. Full variable domain (outside the CDR3, taken from reference TRBV25-1 and TRBJ2-5): EADIYQTPRYLVIGTGKKITLECSQTMGHDKMYWYQQDPGMELHLIHYSYGVNSTEKGDLSSESTVSRIRTEHFPLTLESARPSHTSQYLCASAIDREQYFGPGTRLLVL.

This clone is a singleton in its sample. This chain uses TRBV7-8 with TRBJ1-2; 8 bases fit TRBD1. V was clipped by 2 bases and J by 8 bases; unmatched bases: 10. The CDR3 consists of 15 residues. Germline V gene lookup returns CDR1 SGHVS and CDR2 FQNEAQ. CDR3 loop: CASSLLSQGARGYTF. For the CDR3, the DNA is TGTGCCAGCAGCTTATTGTCGCAGGGGGCGAGAGGCTACACCTTC. The complete variable domain, with remaining parts taken from reference TRBV7-8 and TRBJ1-2, reads GAGVSQSPRYKVAKRGQDVALRCDPISGHVSLFWYQQALGQGPEFLTYFQNEAQLDKSGLPSDRFFAERPEGSVSTLKIQRTQQEDSAVYLCASSLLSQGARGYTFGSGTRLTVV.

A few counts support this clone. The CDR3 loop reads CASSDLRLAGYEQYF. The CDR3 DNA reads as TGTGCCAGCAGTGACCTCAGACTAGCCGGCTACGAGCAGTACTTC. The gene calls are TRBV25-1 and TRBJ2-7; TRBD2 agrees at 7 bases. Germline-derived CDR1 and CDR2 are MGHDK and SYGVNS. The V and J ends lost 3 bases and 3 bases, in that order; junction bases with no gene match: 8. The CDR3 is 15 amino acids.

CDR3 sequence: CASSPSGGPETQYF. The CDR3 DNA sequence: TGTGCCAGCAGCCCAAGCGGGGGGCCAGAGACCCAGTACTTC. The gene calls are TRBV7-3 and TRBJ2-5; 9 bases are shared with TRBD2. Germline CDR1 is SGHTA and CDR2 is FQGTGA. Unmatched junction bases numbered 5, after V lost 5 bases and J lost 4 bases. The CDR3 contains 14 residues.

This chain joins TRBV29-1 and TRBJ1-2, with 8 nucleotides matching TRBD1. This CDR3 spans 15 amino acids. The V gene's germline CDR1 is SQVTM and CDR2 ANQGSEA. Trimming removed 4 bases from V and 0 bases from J; junction bases left unmatched: 7. CDR3 sequence (DNA): TGCAGCGTTGTGGGACAGGACTTACCTAACTATGGCTACACCTTC. It yields the protein CSVVGQDLPNYGYTF.

The chain joins TRBV30 to TRBJ2-3, with D hard to call. The CDR3 totals 13 residues. Trimming shortened V by 0 bases and J by 6 bases, and 10 bases separated the two germline ends. CDR1 and CDR2 from the germline V gene are GTSNPN and SVGIG (reference sequence). The CDR3, as DNA: TGTGCCTGGAGTGTTGCCCCACGGGATACGCAGTATTTT. Amino acid sequence: CAWSVAPRDTQYF. Full variable domain (outside the CDR3, taken from reference TRBV30 and TRBJ2-3): SQTIHQWPATLVQPVGSPLSLECTVEGTSNPNLYWYRQAAGRGLQLLFYSVGIGQISSEVPQNLSASRPQDRQFILSSKKLLLSDSGFYLCAWSVAPRDTQYFGPGTRLTVL.

This clone was seen a single time. The chain combines TRBV6-2 or TRBV6-3 with TRBJ1-5, with D perhaps TRBD1 (5 bases). V lost 0 bases and J lost 2, with 8 bases in between. The germline gives CDR1 MNHEY, CDR2 SVGEGT. CDR3 length: 15 amino acids. The CDR3 is CASSYSGAGNQPQHF. CDR3 coding DNA: TGTGCCAGCAGTTACTCAGGGGCAGGCAATCAGCCCCAGCATTTT.

The chain employs TRBV4-3 and TRBJ2-2; 9 bases agree with TRBD1. Germline values: CDR1 LGHNA, CDR2 YSLEER. The CDR3 totals 17 residues. V dropped 4 bases and J dropped 5; count of bases not matched to a gene: 11. CDR3 DNA sequence: TGCGCCAGCAGCCCCGGATACGGGGGACAGGGAACCGGGGAGCTGTTTTTT. Translating gives CASSPGYGGQGTGELFF.

The gene calls are TRBV7-2 and TRBJ1-3; D unclear. V dropped 2 bases and J dropped 5 bases, with 13 bases sitting between them. Germline V gene lookup returns CDR1 SGHTA and CDR2 FQGNSA. CDR3 length: 15 amino acids. CDR3 coding DNA: TGTGCCAGCAGCTTACAGGCAGCTACCAGAAACACCATATATTTT. Protein sequence: CASSLQAATRNTIYF.

The chain employs TRBV7-2 and TRBJ1-3; TRBD1 is a possible D gene (5 bases). CDR1 is SGHTA, CDR2 FQGNSA, per germline. V was cut by 4 bases and J by 4 bases, with 17 bases left in between. The CDR3 totals 16 residues. In DNA, the CDR3 is TGTGCCAGCAGCTCATCAGCGAGCAGGGCCGGAAACACCATATATTTT. This translates into CASSSSASRAGNTIYF.

This chain connects TRBV2 to TRBJ2-3; D is possibly TRBD2 (5 bases). The germline CDR1 and CDR2 sequences are SNHLY and FYNNEI. V was shortened by 10 bases and J by 4 bases, with 12 bases between the two germline ends. The CDR3 extends over 12 amino acids. The CDR3 coding sequence is TGTGCCACTCTAACCGGGGCAGATACGCAGTATTTT. Encoded protein: CATLTGADTQYF.

V gene TRBV4-3 combines with J gene TRBJ2-7; TRBD2 is a possible D gene (5 bases). V was shortened by 0 bases and J by 0 bases, with 9 bases between the two germline ends. CDR1 is LGHNA, CDR2 YSLEER, per germline. The CDR3 sequence is 15 residues long. The CDR3 nucleotides read TGCGCCAGCAGCCAAGAGCGGGCCTCCTCCTACGAGCAGTACTTC. Amino acids: CASSQERASSYEQYF.

This chain uses TRBV30 with TRBJ1-1; 9 nucleotides agree with TRBD1. The germline CDR1 and CDR2 sequences are GTSNPN and SVGIG (reference sequence). This CDR3 comprises 16 residues. The V and J ends lost 8 bases and 4 bases, in that order; junction bases with no gene match: 17. The CDR3 is CAATGTGTGASTEAFF. CDR3 DNA: TGTGCCGCCACCGGGACAGGGACCGGAGCCAGCACTGAAGCTTTCTTT.

The CDR3 sequence: CASSPRTGGVYGYTF. The CDR3 bases are TGTGCCAGCAGCCCTCGGACAGGGGGAGTCTATGGCTACACCTTC. This chain links TRBV13 with TRBJ1-2; the match to TRBD1 covers 10 bases. CDR3 size: 15 residues. Trimming at V came to 5 bases and at J to 4 bases, leaving 7 bases not matched to a gene. Germline assignment: CDR1 PRHDT and CDR2 FYEKMQ (reference sequence).

The chain links TRBV2 to TRBJ1-2, with a tentative D call TRBD1 (5 bases). CDR1 is SNHLY and CDR2 is FYNNEI in the germline V gene. This CDR3 is 13 amino acids long. With 6 bases removed from V and 7 bases from J, the gap between germline ends came to 15 bases. CDR3 protein: CASRLTGEAGYTF. The CDR3 DNA reads as TGTGCCAGCAGACTTACGGGGGAGGCTGGCTACACCTTC.

The rearrangement joins TRBV5-4 to TRBJ1-2, with D maybe TRBD1 (6 bases). The germline V gene has CDR1 SGHNT and CDR2 YYREEE (reference sequence). Deletions cut 3 bases from V and 9 bases from J, with 12 bases between. The CDR3 has 12 residues. CDR3 amino acids: CASSSDSLRYTF. The CDR3 DNA is TGTGCCAGCAGCTCGGACAGCCTTCGCTACACCTTC.

This chain uses TRBV5-1 with TRBJ1-1; no clear D. CDR3 length: 14 amino acids. CDR1 is SGHRS and CDR2 is YFSETQ in the germline V gene. Trimming stripped 0 bases from V and 0 bases from J, with 6 bases between. The CDR3, as DNA: TGCGCCAGCAGCTTGGACAGAATGAACACTGAAGCTTTCTTT. Its translation is CASSLDRMNTEAFF. The full variable domain, in which reference TRBV5-1 and TRBJ1-1 provide the parts outside the CDR3, is KAGVTQTPRYLIKTRGQQVTLSCSPISGHRSVSWYQQTPGQGLQFLFEYFSETQRNKGNFPGRFSGRQFSNSRSEMNVSTLELGDSALYLCASSLDRMNTEAFFGQGTRLTVV.